The source of this TCR beta chain is a study of blood T cell repertoires in COVID-19. Across the study: PBMCs, B-cell-depleted T cells, or T cells were the source of the cDNA or gDNA that made up the material.

Sequencing used immunoSEQ multiplex PCR; TCRdb keeps in-frame clones, though not all of them. The sample has about 400,000 clones; approximately 86% are singletons. Seattle cases were enrolled at active infection and followed longitudinally. The CDR3 runs 17 residues. Germline V gives CDR1 LGHDT, CDR2 YNNKEL (reference sequence). The ends were cut back, 1 base at V and 1 base at J, with 16 bases in the middle. This TCR was recovered from a woman aged 60 to 75 with COVID-19, enrolled during active disease. V gene TRBV3-1 (or the pseudogene TRBV3-2) combines with J gene TRBJ1-2; a possible D gene is TRBD1 (6 bases). Material: peripheral blood. CDR3: CASSQAPDSFINYGYTF. CDR3 coding DNA: TGTGCCAGCAGCCAAGCTCCGGACAGCTTCATTAACTATGGCTACACCTTC.